The 9 T cell receptor beta chains reported below all come from one sample, sequenced in a study of identical twins. TCRdb independently ran MiXCR on the 5' RACE reads; one entry per CDR3 protein. The sample lists 300,000 or so distinct CDR3 sequences, just under 9.5% occurring once. The same specimen was also included in a second study, on yellow fever vaccine responses in identical twins.

Sequencing was done on a sample of CD8+ T cells sorted from blood. All receptors come from a young woman in good health.

This clonotype occurred many times. This chain links TRBV12-3 or TRBV12-4 with TRBJ2-7; the D call may be TRBD1 or TRBD2 (5 bases each). The CDR3 has 13 residues. The V end was cut by 6 bases, the J end by 2 bases, with 11 bases between. The CDR3: CASRVGTAYEQYF. The CDR3, as DNA: TGTGCCAGCAGGGTTGGGACGGCCTACGAGCAGTACTTC.

Only a few counts were recorded for this clonotype. This chain joins TRBV30 and TRBJ2-7, with 7 bases matching TRBD2. The V and J ends lost 3 bases and 6 bases, in that order; junction bases with no gene match: 5. This CDR3 comprises 12 residues. Germline assignment: CDR1 GTSNPN and CDR2 SVGIG (reference sequence). The CDR3 region has the DNA TGTGCCTGGAGCGCGGGAGCTGTCGAGCAGTACTTC. Encoded protein: CAWSAGAVEQYF.

This clonotype was recorded at least ten times. This rearrangement joins TRBV7-2 to TRBJ2-3, with 9 bases fitting TRBD2. Unmatched junction bases numbered 11, after V lost 6 bases and J lost 13 bases. The germline V gene encodes CDR1 SGHTA and CDR2 FQGNSA. The CDR3 length is 13 residues. CDR3 residues: CASSSGAGGPEYF. CDR3 nucleotides: TGTGCCAGCAGTTCCGGTGCGGGAGGGCCGGAGTATTTT.

This chain's CDR3 is CASSPQSSGQNYGYTF. CDR3 sequence (DNA): TGTGCCAGCTCACCACAAAGTTCGGGACAGAACTATGGCTACACCTTC. V gene TRBV18 combines with J gene TRBJ1-2; 7 nucleotides align to TRBD1. Germline loops: CDR1 KGHSH, CDR2 LQKENI. V dropped 1 base and J dropped 2; count of bases not matched to a gene: 7. The CDR3 has 16 residues.

The chain couples TRBV14 to TRBJ2-7, with D possibly TRBD2 on 6 matching bases. CDR3 length: 14 amino acids. The germline V gene has CDR1 SGHDN and CDR2 FVKESK. V gave up 3 bases and J gave up 2 bases, with 11 bases separating them. The CDR3 loop reads CASSHWDFTYEQYF. In DNA, the CDR3 is TGTGCCAGCAGCCACTGGGACTTTACCTACGAGCAGTACTTC. The full variable domain, completed using reference TRBV14 and TRBJ2-7, is EAGVTQFPSHSVIEKGQTVTLRCDPISGHDNLYWYRRVMGKEIKFLLHFVKESKQDESGMPNNRFLAERTGGTYSTLKVQPAELEDSGVYFCASSHWDFTYEQYFGPGTRLTVT.

In this sample, this clonotype turned up many times. This sequence joins TRBV7-2 and TRBJ2-3, with D perhaps TRBD2 (5 bases). The germline V and J ends were trimmed by 3 bases and 6 bases, with 13 bases remaining between them. There are 14 residues in the CDR3. Germline CDR1 reads SGHTA; CDR2 reads FQGNSA. CDR3 sequence reads: CASSLDPRGDTQYF. In DNA form, the CDR3 reads TGTGCCAGCAGCTTGGACCCTCGCGGGGATACGCAGTATTTT. Together with reference TRBV7-2 and TRBJ2-3, the CDR3 gives the full variable domain: GAGVSQSPSNKVTEKGKDVELRCDPISGHTALYWYRQSLGQGLEFLIYFQGNSAPDKSGLPSDRFSAERTGGSVSTLTIQRTQQEDSAVYLCASSLDPRGDTQYFGPGTRLTVL.

This chain links TRBV2 with TRBJ1-2, with 7 bases fitting TRBD1. Germline V gene sequence: CDR1 SNHLY, CDR2 FYNNEI. CDR3 size: 19 residues. V lost 6 bases, J lost 0 bases, and 19 bases stayed unmatched. CDR3 protein: CASRTILSGTEDTNYGYTF. As DNA, the CDR3 is TGTGCCAGCAGGACGATTTTATCCGGGACAGAAGACACTAACTATGGCTACACCTTC. Full variable domain (outside the CDR3, taken from reference TRBV2 and TRBJ1-2): EPEVTQTPSHQVTQMGQEVILRCVPISNHLYFYWYRQILGQKVEFLVSFYNNEISEKSEIFDDQFSVERPDGSNFTLKIRSTKLEDSAMYFCASRTILSGTEDTNYGYTFGSGTRLTVV.

This clonotype was seen repeatedly, ten times or more. CDR3 DNA sequence: TGCAGCGTTGTCGGACTTATAGATACGCAGTATTTT. It is translated as CSVVGLIDTQYF. The rearrangement links TRBV29-1 to TRBJ2-3, with D possibly TRBD2 on 5 matching bases. The CDR3 is made up of 12 amino acids. Germline loops: CDR1 SQVTM, CDR2 ANQGSEA. Trimming removed 4 bases at V and 5 bases at J, with 10 bases between.

This clonotype has a handful of counts. The CDR3 here is CASSVMDYGNEKLFF. CDR3 coding DNA: TGTGCCAGTAGCGTGATGGACTATGGCAATGAAAAACTGTTTTTT. The rearrangement links TRBV19 to TRBJ1-4; D not resolved. CDR1 is LNHDA and CDR2 is SQIVND in the germline V gene (reference sequence). The V and J ends lost 6 bases and 5 bases respectively, with 16 bases between them. The CDR3 totals 15 residues.